The rows below give T cell receptor beta chains drawn from one sample of a study of STAT3 mutations in large granular lymphocyte leukemia. Profiled with immunoSEQ multiplex PCR; TCRdb holds only in-frame clones, not every one. Here the sample spans about 42,000 clones, about 81% being singletons. What was sequenced was PBMCs. These TCRs come from a human donor with T large granular lymphocyte leukemia. Some clones in this sample may be carry-over from other donors' samples. Each CDR3 is given with its conserved first and last residue. Each record gives: J gene, D gene, V gene, clone size, CDR3 protein, CDR3 DNA. A D gene is named only where the DNA matches it firmly. Where a row states a size, it is once, few, many or the class of an expanded clone; other rows omit it.

TRBJ1-4 | TRBD1 | TRBV11-2 | NA | CASSWGQPNEKLFF | TGTGCCAGCAGCTGGGGACAGCCAAATGAAAAACTGTTTTTT
TRBJ1-3 | NA | TRBV18 | NA | CASSQDGPLGNTIYF | TGTGCCAGCTCACAAGACGGCCCTTTAGGAAACACCATATATTTT
TRBJ2-6 | NA | TRBV10-2 | NA | CASSVELFDGANVLTF | TGCGCCAGCAGTGTTGAGCTTTTCGATGGGGCCAACGTCCTGACTTTC
TRBJ2-2 | TRBD1 | TRBV18 | NA | CASSPLTGIDTGELFF | TGTGCCAGCTCACCATTGACAGGGATAGACACCGGGGAGCTGTTTTTT
TRBJ2-3 | NA | TRBV18 | NA | CASSPPSRTDTQYF | TGTGCCAGCTCACCGCCCAGTAGGACAGATACGCAGTATTTT
TRBJ2-5 | NA | TRBV7-7 | once | CASSLATSVGETQYF | TGTGCTAGCAGCTTAGCGACCTCTGTGGGCGAGACCCAGTACTTC
TRBJ1-5 | TRBD1 | TRBV7-9 | NA | CASSLGGQGDNQPQHF | TGTGCCAGCAGCTTAGGGGGACAGGGAGACAATCAGCCCCAGCATTTT
TRBJ2-5 | NA | TRBV4-1 | NA | CASSQLGEVAETQYF | TGCGCCAGCAGCCAACTCGGGGAGGTGGCAGAGACCCAGTACTTC
TRBJ2-2 | NA | TRBV5-1 | NA | CASSSGTGVLAGELFF | TGCGCCAGCAGCTCCGGGACCGGGGTCCTCGCCGGGGAGCTGTTTTTT
TRBJ1-5 | NA | TRBV7-2 | NA | CASSLWSPVGHQPQHF | TGTGCCAGCAGCTTATGGTCCCCGGTCGGTCATCAGCCCCAGCATTTT
TRBJ1-1 | NA | TRBV6-5 | NA | CASSHPRGGEAFF | TGTGCCAGCAGTCACCCCCGAGGCGGGGAAGCTTTCTTT
TRBJ2-5 | TRBD1 | TRBV7-8 | NA | CASSWDRVETQYF | TGTGCCAGCAGCTGGGACAGGGTAGAGACCCAGTACTTC
TRBJ2-2 | TRBD1 | TRBV5-8 | NA | CASSPDVGGAANTGELFF | TGTGCCAGCAGCCCCGACGTAGGGGGCGCGGCGAACACCGGGGAGCTGTTTTTT
TRBJ2-4 | NA | TRBV19 | NA | CASSIKVSALAKNIQYF | TGTGCCAGTAGTATAAAGGTCTCCGCCCTAGCCAAAAACATTCAGTACTTC
TRBJ1-6 | NA | TRBV5-6 | NA | CASSLQASPLHF | TGTGCCAGCAGCTTGCAGGCGTCACCCCTCCACTTT
TRBJ2-1 | NA | TRBV27 | NA | CASSTILNEQFF | TGTGCCAGCAGTACCATCCTCAATGAGCAGTTCTTC
TRBJ2-1 | NA | TRBV19 | NA | CASSPDQGAYNEQFF | TGTGCCAGTAGTCCAGACCAAGGCGCCTACAATGAGCAGTTCTTC
TRBJ1-2 | TRBD1 | TRBV7-9 | few | CASSPRGDSYTF | TGTGCCAGCAGCCCCAGGGGGGACAGCTACACCTTC
TRBJ1-1 | TRBD1 | TRBV6-1 | NA | CASSVRQGEAFF | TGTGCCAGCAGTGTACGACAGGGCGAGGCTTTCTTT
TRBJ1-1 | NA | TRBV10-2 | NA | CASSETRPNTEAFF | TGCGCCAGCAGTGAGACGAGACCGAACACTGAAGCTTTCTTT
TRBJ2-3 | NA | TRBV13 | NA | CASSTLGDTQYF | TGTGCCAGCAGCACATTGGGGGATACGCAGTATTTT
TRBJ2-2 | NA | TRBV6-6 | NA | CASRGPENTGELFF | TGTGCCAGCAGGGGTCCAGAGAACACCGGGGAGCTGTTTTTT
TRBJ1-1 | NA | TRBV6-6 | NA | CASSYGPTDAEAFF | TGTGCCAGCAGTTATGGCCCCACGGACGCTGAAGCTTTCTTT
TRBJ2-2 | TRBD1 | TRBV9 | NA | CASSVTQRGPGELFF | TGTGCCAGCAGCGTAACCCAGAGGGGGCCCGGGGAGCTGTTTTTT
TRBJ1-1 | TRBD1 | TRBV6-4 | NA | CASSATGAGDEAFF | TGTGCCAGCAGTGCCACAGGGGCGGGGGATGAAGCTTTCTTT
TRBJ1-5 | NA | TRBV28 | NA | CASSFVGQPQHF | TGTGCCAGCAGCTTTGTTGGCCAGCCCCAGCATTTT
TRBJ1-4 | NA | TRBV6-5 | NA | CASSYSWVGEKLFF | TGTGCCAGCAGTTACTCATGGGTAGGGGAAAAACTGTTTTTT
TRBJ1-1 | NA | TRBV7-9 | NA | CASSSFGGRGVNTEAFF | TGTGCCAGCAGCTCGTTTGGGGGTCGCGGGGTGAACACTGAAGCTTTCTTT
TRBJ1-5 | TRBD1 | TRBV6-5 | few | CASTTGAQPQHF | TGTGCCAGCACGACAGGGGCTCAGCCCCAGCATTTT
TRBJ2-7 | NA | TRBV5-4 | NA | CASSLRGGSYEQYF | TGTGCCAGCAGCTTGAGGGGGGGCTCCTACGAGCAGTACTTC
TRBJ2-7 | TRBD1 | TRBV28 | NA | CASGITGGDEQYF | TGTGCCAGCGGTATTACAGGGGGCGACGAGCAGTACTTC
TRBJ1-3 | NA | TRBV6-5 | once | CASSSPTGGNTIYF | TGTGCCAGCAGCAGCCCCACAGGAGGAAACACCATATATTTT
TRBJ2-1 | NA | TRBV5-1 | NA | CASSFGRDPYNEQFF | TGCGCCAGCAGCTTCGGGCGGGATCCCTACAATGAGCAGTTCTTC
TRBJ1-1 | NA | TRBV7-6 | NA | CASSVGGDEAFF | TGTGCCAGCAGCGTTGGGGGGGATGAAGCTTTCTTT
TRBJ1-2 | NA | TRBV2 | NA | CASSDPYRPPHGYTF | TGTGCCAGCAGTGACCCCTACAGGCCCCCCCATGGCTACACCTTC
TRBJ2-6 | TRBD1 | TRBV11-2 | few | CASSLDRGSTGANVLTF | TGTGCCAGCAGCTTAGACAGGGGGTCTACTGGGGCCAACGTCCTGACTTTC
TRBJ1-6 | NA | TRBV7-9 | few | CASNLRDSPLHF | TGTGCCAGCAATCTCCGGGATTCACCCCTCCACTTT
TRBJ2-1 | TRBD1 | TRBV18 | NA | CASSPGTGRLNEQFF | TGTGCCAGCTCACCAGGGACAGGTCGTCTCAATGAGCAGTTCTTC
TRBJ1-2 | NA | TRBV7-2 | once | CASSRGVPGGYTF | TGTGCCAGCAGTAGGGGTGTTCCTGGAGGCTACACCTTC